This TCR beta chain was sequenced for a study of T cell responses to AZD1222 COVID-19 vaccine (dated by TCRdb to the early 2020s). General notes on the study: TCR sequencing covered about 230 trial participants: 207 given two doses of AZD1222 and around 26 given two doses of MenACWY control vaccine. Trial participants were enrolled by age into 18-55, 56-69 and 70-plus year subgroups, with approximately 150, 28 and 58 TCR-sequenced participants respectively.

The CDR3 regions of human TCRbeta chains were analyzed by immunosequencing. The authors' analysis ran thus. TCRs in the repertoires were compared against a reference library of SARS-CoV-2-specific TCRs that had been generated with the MIRA antigen-specificity platform. Breadth was defined as the fraction of unique TCRs that were SARS-CoV-2-associated. Depth was defined as the fraction of total T cells that were SARS-CoV-2-associated. Using the MIRA data, every spike-specific TCR was mapped to the spike region that the TCR reacted to and assigned to either a CD4 or a CD8 class. Log10-transformed breadth and depth values were compared by one-way ANOVA with Sidak's multiple comparisons tests. Not all clones reach the TCRdb copy of this immuneACCESS table, which keeps in-frame sequences only. Checked studies attribute under half of the gap to unresolved V genes and leave the rest unexplained. The V and J calls and clone size are taken from that table; D and trimming were inferred from the DNA. The sample table records approximately 110,000 clones; about 85% of these occur just once. The top ten hold under 2.5% of the sample.

The CDR3 spans 14 residues, from the cysteine through the phenylalanine. This entry keeps only the CDR3 DNA: 42 bases, framed from base 1. The V end loses 5 bases and the J end loses 2 bases, and a stretch of 12 bases separates them. CDR1 and CDR2, per the germline V gene, are KGHSH and LQKENI. With regard to this clone: It lacks a known antigen. No clone much larger than this one lies a single base away; base qualities are absent.

Per the publication, the time point label means: about 28 days (+/-7) after the second vaccine dose. AZD1222 recipients given second doses at about 4 weeks or at about 12 weeks were pooled, since spike-specific TCR depth and breadth were not found to differ between the two schedules. The vaccinee samples were drawn from two UK trials, COV001 and COV002, one of which was a single-blind randomized controlled phase 2/3 trial testing AZD1222 (ChAdOx1 nCoV-19) in healthy adults. Trial participant PBMC samples were collected at day 0 and day 28 after the second dose for TCRbeta chain sequencing. Results the study describes overall, beyond this receptor: CD4 TCRs associated with the vaccine covered the entire spike protein, and the dominant responses were in regions 160-218 and 743-854. Because no day 14 peak-response samples were available, repertoires were characterized only after the peak T cell response. Reportedly, close to half of the unique spike-specific TCRs recognized epitopes lying outside the regions that are mutated in the B.1.351 and B.1.1.7 variants. Most participants were white British and females outnumbered males, and the authors suggested that clonal diversity may have been underestimated. The 56-69-year group was small, and its depth increase did not reach significance, likely because of low power. After two AZD1222 doses, spike-specific TCR breadth and depth were significantly higher than at day 0 and than in MenACWY recipients. Only a handful of AZD1222 recipients were SARS-CoV-2 seropositive at baseline, limiting conclusions about previously exposed vaccinees.

Sequences were derived from peripheral blood, sampled 28 days after the second AZD1222 dose. The rearranged chain carries TRBV18 and TRBJ2-5, with the identity of the D gene unclear. This TCR came from an adult who received the AZD1222 COVID-19 vaccine. CDR3 loop: CASSYRRIQETQYF. The nucleotide sequence reads as follows: TGTGCCAGCTCATATCGACGGATTCAAGAGACCCAGTACTTC.